Listed here are 14 T cell receptor beta chains from one sample, sequenced in a study of control samples from healthy donors and cancer patients. Clones were sequenced by immunoSEQ multiplex PCR, and TCRdb holds only the in-frame ones, with some missing. Of 85,000 to 90,000 clones in the sample, over 75% are singletons; the top ten hold around 2.1%. The sample was blood. These receptors were obtained from a woman between 40 and 50 years old in good health.

The genes are TRBV3-1 (or the pseudogene TRBV3-2) and TRBJ1-5; D not resolved. Trimming removed 4 bases from V and 4 bases from J, with 8 bases in between. Per the germline V gene, CDR1 is LGHDT and CDR2 is YNNKEL (reference sequence). The CDR3 runs 13 residues. CDR3 sequence (DNA): TGTGCCAGCAGCCCGCGACCAAATCAGCCCCAGCATTTT. This sequence encodes CASSPRPNQPQHF.

The CDR3 DNA sequence: TGTGCCACCCAGTGGGGGGGGCAGACCTACGAGCAGTACTTC. It is translated as CATQWGGQTYEQYF. The chain has TRBV6-5 and TRBJ2-7; TRBD2 is a possible D gene (7 bases). CDR1 is MNHEY, CDR2 SVGAGI, per germline. V lost 10 bases and J lost 2, with 18 bases in between. The CDR3 contains 14 residues.

This chain joins TRBV5-6 and TRBJ2-7, with 8 bases that match TRBD1. Germline V gene data show CDR1 as SGHDT and CDR2 as YYEEEE. V dropped 5 bases and J dropped 0; count of bases not matched to a gene: 4. The CDR3 consists of 14 residues. The CDR3 sequence: CASRGTGSSYEQYF. The CDR3 nucleotides read TGTGCCAGCAGGGGGACAGGAAGCTCCTACGAGCAGTACTTC.

This clone was found once. This chain links TRBV5-6 with TRBJ2-7; TRBD2 agrees at 8 bases. CDR3 length equals 15 residues. V gave up 6 bases and J gave up 2 bases; unmatched junction bases: 10. The germline V gene encodes CDR1 SGHDT and CDR2 YYEEEE. CDR3 in amino acids: CASNPGGRGAYEQYF. The CDR3 DNA is TGTGCCAGCAACCCCGGGGGGCGGGGGGCCTACGAGCAGTACTTC. Full variable domain (outside the CDR3, taken from reference TRBV5-6 and TRBJ2-7): DAGVTQSPTHLIKTRGQQVTLRCSPKSGHDTVSWYQQALGQGPQFIFQYYEEEERQRGNFPDRFSGHQFPNYSSELNVNALLLGDSALYLCASNPGGRGAYEQYFGPGTRLTVT.

The chain couples TRBV25-1 to TRBJ1-1, with D unclear. The V gene's germline CDR1 is MGHDK and CDR2 SYGVNS. Trimming shortened V by 5 bases and J by 11 bases, and 6 bases separated the two germline ends. The CDR3 is 9 residues long. CDR3 loop: CASSSQAFF. The DNA of the CDR3 is TGTGCCAGCAGTAGCCAGGCTTTCTTT. Looking up the rest from reference TRBV25-1 and TRBJ1-1 gives the full variable domain: EADIYQTPRYLVIGTGKKITLECSQTMGHDKMYWYQQDPGMELHLIHYSYGVNSTEKGDLSSESTVSRIRTEHFPLTLESARPSHTSQYLCASSSQAFFGQGTRLTVV.

This chain links TRBV27 with TRBJ2-7; D is uncertain. The CDR3 spans 10 residues. Germline loops: CDR1 MNHEY, CDR2 SMNVEV (reference sequence). V was trimmed by 7 bases and J by 3 bases, leaving 4 bases between them. The CDR3 loop is CASNLYEQYF. CDR3 bases: TGTGCCAGCAACCTCTACGAGCAGTACTTC.

The chain's CDR3 is CAISTGLDNEQFF. CDR3 DNA sequence: TGTGCCATCAGTACCGGACTGGACAATGAGCAGTTCTTC. The chain carries TRBV10-3 and TRBJ2-1; tentatively, D is TRBD2 (5 bases). Germline values: CDR1 ENHRY, CDR2 SYGVKD. The ends were cut back, 5 bases at V and 5 bases at J, with 10 bases in the middle. The CDR3 is 13 residues long.

This chain uses TRBV19 with TRBJ1-2; a possible D gene is TRBD1 (6 bases). V lost 10 bases and J lost 4, with 22 bases in between. From germline, CDR1 is LNHDA and CDR2 SQIVND (reference sequence). The CDR3 length is 15 residues. The CDR3, as DNA: TGTGCCACCACCATCAAGAGCACAGGGTCCTATGGCTACACCTTC. This gives the protein CATTIKSTGSYGYTF.

The CDR3 reads CASSPKAGRNEQFF. CDR3 DNA sequence: TGTGCCAGCTCACCAAAGGCGGGGCGGAATGAGCAGTTCTTC. The rearrangement uses TRBV18 and TRBJ2-1, with a weak D call TRBD2 (6 bases). CDR3 length: 14 amino acids. Germline CDR1 and CDR2: KGHSH and LQKENI. Trimming removed 2 bases at V and 7 bases at J, with 12 bases between.

This chain connects TRBV5-6 to TRBJ1-2, with a weak D call TRBD1 (5 bases). Trimming shortened V by 5 bases and J by 7 bases, and 15 bases separated the two germline ends. Germline lookup yields CDR1 SGHDT and CDR2 YYEEEE. The CDR3 is 13 amino acids. This CDR3 is CASSLGGMFGYTF. The CDR3, as DNA: TGTGCCAGCAGTCTCGGGGGTATGTTTGGCTACACCTTC.

The rearrangement joins TRBV5-5 to TRBJ1-2; TRBD1 might be the D (5 bases). V lost 3 bases to trimming and J lost 0 bases, with 15 bases between them. The germline gives CDR1 SGHKS, CDR2 YYEKEE (reference sequence). The CDR3 is 16 amino acids. The chain's CDR3 is CASSSGTGRANYGYTF. As DNA, the CDR3 is TGTGCCAGCAGCTCCGGAACAGGCAGAGCTAACTATGGCTACACCTTC.

The chain recombines TRBV19 with TRBJ2-6; no firm D call. The CDR3 has 15 amino acids. CDR1 and CDR2 from the germline V gene are LNHDA and SQIVND (reference sequence). Deletions cut 7 bases from V and 3 bases from J, with 13 bases between. The CDR3 coding sequence is TGTGCCAGTACCACCTTTGCGCATGGGGCCAACGTCCTGACTTTC. Protein: CASTTFAHGANVLTF.

The chain recombines TRBV7-2 with TRBJ2-3; a weak D match, TRBD1 (5 bases). The V end lost 0 bases, the J end lost 6 bases, and 7 bases lay between the germline ends. CDR3 length: 13 residues. The germline V gene encodes CDR1 SGHTA and CDR2 FQGNSA. CDR3 coding DNA: TGTGCCAGCAGCTTAGCGACAGTGGATACGCAGTATTTT. This translates into CASSLATVDTQYF.

V gene TRBV7-3 combines with J gene TRBJ1-6; D perhaps matches TRBD1 (5 bases). The CDR3 runs 13 residues. V lost 3 bases, J lost 11 bases, and 11 bases lay in between. Germline V lookup: CDR1 SGHTA, CDR2 FQGTGA. CDR3 coding DNA: TGTGCCAGCAGCTTGACCGACAGAACACCCCTCCACTTT. It is translated as CASSLTDRTPLHF.